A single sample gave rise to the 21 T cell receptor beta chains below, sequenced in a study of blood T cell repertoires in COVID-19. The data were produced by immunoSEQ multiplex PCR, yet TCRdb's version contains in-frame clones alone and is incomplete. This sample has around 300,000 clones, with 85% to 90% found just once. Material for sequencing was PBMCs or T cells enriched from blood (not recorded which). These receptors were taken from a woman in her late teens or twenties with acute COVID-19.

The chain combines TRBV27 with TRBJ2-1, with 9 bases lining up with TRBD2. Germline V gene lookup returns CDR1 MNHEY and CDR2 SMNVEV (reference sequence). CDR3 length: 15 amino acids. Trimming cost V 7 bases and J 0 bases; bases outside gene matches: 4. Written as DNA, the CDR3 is TGTGCCAGCAAAATTAGCGGGAGCTCCTACAATGAGCAGTTCTTC. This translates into CASKISGSSYNEQFF.

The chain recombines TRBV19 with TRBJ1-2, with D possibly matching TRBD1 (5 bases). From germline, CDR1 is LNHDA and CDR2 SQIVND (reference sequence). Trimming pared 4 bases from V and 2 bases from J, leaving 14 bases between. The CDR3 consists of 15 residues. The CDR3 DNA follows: TGTGCCAGTAGTACCGCAACAGGCCGGAACTATGGCTACACCTTC. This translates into CASSTATGRNYGYTF.

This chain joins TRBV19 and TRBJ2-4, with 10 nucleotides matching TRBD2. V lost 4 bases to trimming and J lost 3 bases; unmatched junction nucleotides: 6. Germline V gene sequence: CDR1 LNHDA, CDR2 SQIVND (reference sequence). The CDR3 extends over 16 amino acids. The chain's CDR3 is CASSTGTSAGKNIQYF. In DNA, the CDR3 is TGTGCCAGTAGTACAGGGACTAGCGCGGGCAAAAACATTCAGTACTTC.

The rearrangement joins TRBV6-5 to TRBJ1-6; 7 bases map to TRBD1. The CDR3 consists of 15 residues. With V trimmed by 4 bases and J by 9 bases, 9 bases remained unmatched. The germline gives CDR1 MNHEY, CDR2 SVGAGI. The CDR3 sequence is CASSFSGTASSPLHF. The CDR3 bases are TGTGCCAGCAGTTTTAGTGGGACAGCGAGTTCACCCCTCCACTTT.

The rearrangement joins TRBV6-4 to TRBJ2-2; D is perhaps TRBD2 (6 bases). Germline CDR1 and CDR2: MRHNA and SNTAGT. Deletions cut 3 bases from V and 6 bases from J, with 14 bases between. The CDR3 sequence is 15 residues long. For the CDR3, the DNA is TGTGCCAGCAGTGAAGAGCCGGGAGAGGCCGGGGAGCTGTTTTTT. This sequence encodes CASSEEPGEAGELFF.

This CDR3 is CASSPEGPRTDTQYF. The CDR3 DNA reads TGTGCCAGCAGCCCGGAGGGCCCTCGGACAGATACGCAGTATTTT. The chain carries TRBV5-6 and TRBJ2-3; D possibly corresponds to TRBD2 (6 bases). Deletions cut 4 bases from V and 3 bases from J, with 15 bases between. The length of the CDR3 is 15 residues. Looked up from germline, CDR1 is SGHDT and CDR2 is YYEEEE.

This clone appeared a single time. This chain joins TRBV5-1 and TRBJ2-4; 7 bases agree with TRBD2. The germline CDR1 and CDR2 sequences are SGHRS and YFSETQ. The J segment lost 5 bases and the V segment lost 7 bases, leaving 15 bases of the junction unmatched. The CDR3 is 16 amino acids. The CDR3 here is CASRLTGSSGENIQYF. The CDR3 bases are TGCGCCAGCCGACTTACCGGGTCTAGCGGAGAAAACATTCAGTACTTC.

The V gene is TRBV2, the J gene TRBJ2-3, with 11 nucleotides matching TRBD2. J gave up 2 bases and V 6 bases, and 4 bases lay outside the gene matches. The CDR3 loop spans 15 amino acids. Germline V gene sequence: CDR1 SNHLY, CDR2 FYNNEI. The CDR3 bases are TGTGCCAGCAGACGACTAGCGGGGACCACAGATACGCAGTATTTT. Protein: CASRRLAGTTDTQYF.

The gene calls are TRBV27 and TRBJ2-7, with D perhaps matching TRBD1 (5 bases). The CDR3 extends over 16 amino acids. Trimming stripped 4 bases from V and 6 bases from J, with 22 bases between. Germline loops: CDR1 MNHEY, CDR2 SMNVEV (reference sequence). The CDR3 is CASSSPARQILSEQYF. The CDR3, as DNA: TGTGCCAGCAGTTCTCCCGCCCGACAGATCCTCTCCGAGCAGTACTTC.

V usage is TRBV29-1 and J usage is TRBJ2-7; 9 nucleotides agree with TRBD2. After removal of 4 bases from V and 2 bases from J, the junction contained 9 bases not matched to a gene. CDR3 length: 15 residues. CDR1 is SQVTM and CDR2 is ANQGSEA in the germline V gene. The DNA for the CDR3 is TGCAGCGTTGGAGCGACCCTAGCGGGGACCTACGAGCAGTACTTC. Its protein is CSVGATLAGTYEQYF.

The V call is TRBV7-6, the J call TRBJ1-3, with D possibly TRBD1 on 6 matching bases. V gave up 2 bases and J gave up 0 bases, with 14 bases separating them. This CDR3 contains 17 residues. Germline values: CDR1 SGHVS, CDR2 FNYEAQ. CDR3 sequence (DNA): TGTGCCAGCAGCTTATGGGCAGGGGCCCTCTCTGGAAACACCATATATTTT. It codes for CASSLWAGALSGNTIYF. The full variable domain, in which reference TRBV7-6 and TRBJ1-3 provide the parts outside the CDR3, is GAGVSQSPRYKVTKRGQDVALRCDPISGHVSLYWYRQALGQGPEFLTYFNYEAQQDKSGLPNDRFSAERPEGSISTLTIQRTEQRDSAMYRCASSLWAGALSGNTIYFGEGSWLTVV.

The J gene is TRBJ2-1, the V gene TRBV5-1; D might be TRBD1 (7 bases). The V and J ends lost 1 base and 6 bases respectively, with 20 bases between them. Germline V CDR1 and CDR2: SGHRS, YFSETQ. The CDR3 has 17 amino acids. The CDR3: CASSLSAQGGPFNEQFF. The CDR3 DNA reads TGCGCCAGCAGCTTGAGTGCCCAGGGGGGACCGTTCAATGAGCAGTTCTTC. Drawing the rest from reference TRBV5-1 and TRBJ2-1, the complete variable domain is KAGVTQTPRYLIKTRGQQVTLSCSPISGHRSVSWYQQTPGQGLQFLFEYFSETQRNKGNFPGRFSGRQFSNSRSEMNVSTLELGDSALYLCASSLSAQGGPFNEQFFGPGTRLTVL.

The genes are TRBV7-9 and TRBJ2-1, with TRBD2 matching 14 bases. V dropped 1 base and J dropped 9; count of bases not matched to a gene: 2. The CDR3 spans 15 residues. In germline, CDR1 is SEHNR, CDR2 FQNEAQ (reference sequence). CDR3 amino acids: CASSLGGLAGVEQFF. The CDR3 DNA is TGTGCCAGCAGCTTAGGGGGACTAGCGGGAGTTGAGCAGTTCTTC. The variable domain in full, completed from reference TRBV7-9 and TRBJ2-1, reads DTGVSQNPRHKITKRGQNVTFRCDPISEHNRLYWYRQTLGQGPEFLTYFQNEAQLEKSRLLSDRFSAERPKGSFSTLEIQRTEQGDSAMYLCASSLGGLAGVEQFFGPGTRLTVL.

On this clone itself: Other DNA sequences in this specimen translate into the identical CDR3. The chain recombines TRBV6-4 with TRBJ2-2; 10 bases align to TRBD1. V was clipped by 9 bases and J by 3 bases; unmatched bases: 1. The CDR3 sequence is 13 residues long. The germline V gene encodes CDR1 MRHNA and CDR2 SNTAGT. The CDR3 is CASGTGDTGELFF. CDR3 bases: TGTGCCAGTGGGACAGGGGACACCGGGGAGCTGTTTTTT.

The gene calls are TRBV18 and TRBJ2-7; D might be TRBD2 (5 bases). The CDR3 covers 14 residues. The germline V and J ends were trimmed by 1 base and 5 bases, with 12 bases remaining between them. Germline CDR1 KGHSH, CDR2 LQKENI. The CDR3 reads CASSPQYGVHEQYF. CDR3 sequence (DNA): TGTGCCAGCTCACCACAGTACGGGGTCCACGAGCAGTACTTC.

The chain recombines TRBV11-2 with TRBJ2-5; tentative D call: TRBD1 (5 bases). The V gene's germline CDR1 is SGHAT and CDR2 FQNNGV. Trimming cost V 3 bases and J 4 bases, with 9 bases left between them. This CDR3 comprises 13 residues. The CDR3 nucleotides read TGTGCCAGCAGCTTGCCAAGGGGAGAGACCCAGTACTTC. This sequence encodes CASSLPRGETQYF. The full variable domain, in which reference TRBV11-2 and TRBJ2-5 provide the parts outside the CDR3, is EAGVAQSPRYKIIEKRQSVAFWCNPISGHATLYWYQQILGQGPKLLIQFQNNGVVDDSQLPKDRFSAERLKGVDSTLKIQPAKLEDSAVYLCASSLPRGETQYFGPGTRLLVL.

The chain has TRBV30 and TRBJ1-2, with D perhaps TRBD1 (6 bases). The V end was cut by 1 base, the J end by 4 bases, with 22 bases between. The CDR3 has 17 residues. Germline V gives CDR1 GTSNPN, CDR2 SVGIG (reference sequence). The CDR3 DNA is TGTGCCTGGAGTGGGGGACAAAGTGGACCTGGGTCCTATGGCTACACCTTC. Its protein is CAWSGGQSGPGSYGYTF.

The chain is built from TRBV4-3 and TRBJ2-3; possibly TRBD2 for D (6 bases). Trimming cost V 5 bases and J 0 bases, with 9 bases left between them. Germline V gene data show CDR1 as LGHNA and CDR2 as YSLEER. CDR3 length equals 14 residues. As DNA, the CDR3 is TGCGCCAGCAGCTCCGGGGGAAGCACAGATACGCAGTATTTT. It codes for CASSSGGSTDTQYF.

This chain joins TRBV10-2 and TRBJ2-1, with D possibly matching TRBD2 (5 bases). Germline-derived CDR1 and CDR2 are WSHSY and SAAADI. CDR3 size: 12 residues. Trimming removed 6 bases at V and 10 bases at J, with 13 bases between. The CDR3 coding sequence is TGCGCCAGCAGCGGGAACTCTGGAGAGCAGTTCTTC. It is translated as CASSGNSGEQFF.

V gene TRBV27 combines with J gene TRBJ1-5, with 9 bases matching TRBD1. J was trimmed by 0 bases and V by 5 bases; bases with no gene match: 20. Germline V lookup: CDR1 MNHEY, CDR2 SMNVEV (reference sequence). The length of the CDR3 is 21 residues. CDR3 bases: TGTGCCAGCAGTCCCCAGGTGGGCGGGACAGGGAATTTGGGTAGCAATCAGCCCCAGCATTTT. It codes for CASSPQVGGTGNLGSNQPQHF.

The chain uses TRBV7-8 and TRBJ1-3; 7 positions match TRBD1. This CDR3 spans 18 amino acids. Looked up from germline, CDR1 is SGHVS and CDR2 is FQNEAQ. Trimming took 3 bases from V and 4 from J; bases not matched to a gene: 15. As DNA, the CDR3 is TGTGCCAGCAGCTTCCGAACTCCGTACAGGGGCCTCGGAAACACCATATATTTT. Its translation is CASSFRTPYRGLGNTIYF.